These T cell receptor beta chains were read from a single sample in a study of T cells in Graves' hyperthyroidism and ophthalmopathy. TCRdb re-called the multiplex PCR reads with MiXCR, one entry per CDR3 protein. This table holds 400,000 or so distinct CDR3 sequences, more than 12% found once. The sequenced sample was blood. The receptors come from a woman in her twenties or thirties with Graves' ophthalmopathy. CDR3s include the opening cysteine and the closing phenylalanine or tryptophan. A D gene is named only where the DNA matches it firmly. A row's size may be missing; if present it is once, few, many or a size class.

cdr3_nt cdr3_aa j_call clone_size d_call v_call
TGTGCCACCAGCAGAGATGGGGCGGGAGATACGCAGTATTTT CATSRDGAGDTQYF TRBJ2-3 few NA TRBV15
TGTGCCAGCAGCACCAGGTCTTTAGCGGGGTCCAGCTCCTACGAGCAGTACTTC CASSTRSLAGSSSYEQYF TRBJ2-7 many TRBD2 TRBV7-2
TGTGCCAGCAGCCAAGAACGGGGGCAATCCTACGAGCAGTACTTC CASSQERGQSYEQYF TRBJ2-7 many NA TRBV3-1
TGTGCCAGCAGCTCGGAGGGCTATGGCTACACCTTC CASSSEGYGYTF TRBJ1-2 many NA TRBV28
TGTGCCAGCAGTCCCCAGGGTCTCTCGGAGACCCAGTACTTC CASSPQGLSETQYF TRBJ2-5 many NA TRBV12-3/TRBV12-4
TGTGCCAGCAGTGAAGGGGGTGGACTAGCTACCCAAGAGACCCAGTACTTC CASSEGGGLATQETQYF TRBJ2-5 NA TRBD2 TRBV6-1
TGTGCCAGCAGAACAGGGCTTATGAACACTGAAGCTTTCTTT CASRTGLMNTEAFF TRBJ1-1 many NA TRBV28
TGTGCTAGCAGCTTATTCCTGGGCGGCACAGATACGCAGTATTTT CASSLFLGGTDTQYF TRBJ2-3 many NA TRBV7-7
TGTGCCAGCAGTTTAGACACTTATAATCAGCCCCAGCATTTT CASSLDTYNQPQHF TRBJ1-5 NA NA TRBV12-3/TRBV12-4
TGTGCCAGCAGCTCTCCGGGACTAGCGGGGGATGAGCAGTTCTTC CASSSPGLAGDEQFF TRBJ2-1 NA TRBD2 TRBV5-5
TGTGCCAGCAGCTTAGTTCAGGGGGCAGGCTATGGCTACACCTTC CASSLVQGAGYGYTF TRBJ1-2 many TRBD1 TRBV7-9
TGTGCCAGCAGTTTATCCGACAGGAGCTCCTACGAGCAGTACTTC CASSLSDRSSYEQYF TRBJ2-7 many NA TRBV12-3/TRBV12-4
TGTGCCAGCATTCTTCAGGGGGGAAACTATGGCTACACCTTC CASILQGGNYGYTF TRBJ1-2 many TRBD1 TRBV28
TGTGCCAGCAGCTTAAGGGGCAGGGAAGCTTTCTTT CASSLRGREAFF TRBJ1-1 NA NA TRBV5-5
TGTGCCAGCAGCGCCGAGACAGGGGTCGACAGGGGGTTTGTTCGAACTAATGAAAAACTGTTTTTT CASSAETGVDRGFVRTNEKLFF TRBJ1-4 many TRBD1 TRBV2
TGTGCCAGCAGCCCCCGACTAGGTTCCCCAGATACGCAGTATTTT CASSPRLGSPDTQYF TRBJ2-3 NA NA TRBV6-1
TGTGCCAGCAGCCAAGGACTACGGCAAAACACCATATATTTT CASSQGLRQNTIYF TRBJ1-3 many NA TRBV3-1
TGTGCCAGCAGTCCAGGGGTTGATCAGCCCCAGCATTTT CASSPGVDQPQHF TRBJ1-5 many NA TRBV7-8
TGTGCCAGCAGTTACGGTGAAGCTTTCTTT CASSYGEAFF TRBJ1-1 NA NA TRBV28
TGTGCCAGCAGCGTAGGGGGGACAGGGTCGGGTCAGCCCCAGCATTTT CASSVGGTGSGQPQHF TRBJ1-5 NA TRBD1 TRBV9
TGCAGTGCTAGGTTTGCCCGGCGGTACCAAGAGACCCAGTACTTC CSARFARRYQETQYF TRBJ2-5 many NA TRBV20-1
TGCAGTGCGCTTAGCCCGCGGGCCAAAAACATTCAGTACTTC CSALSPRAKNIQYF TRBJ2-4 many NA TRBV20-1
TGTGCCAGCAGCAAGGACAGGGCAGGGACTGAAGCTTTCTTT CASSKDRAGTEAFF TRBJ1-1 many TRBD1 TRBV5-5
TGTGCCAGCACATCCGGCGCTACCGACGCGTACGAGCAGTACTTC CASTSGATDAYEQYF TRBJ2-7 NA NA TRBV28
TGTGCCAGCAGCTTAGGACAGGCGAATGAAAAACTGTTTTTT CASSLGQANEKLFF TRBJ1-4 many NA TRBV11-3
TGTGCCAGCAGTTTTTGGCAGAACAATCAGCCCCAGCATTTT CASSFWQNNQPQHF TRBJ1-5 NA NA TRBV12-3/TRBV12-4
TGTGCCAGCAGTTTACTGGGACGCACCGGGGAGCTGTTTTTT CASSLLGRTGELFF TRBJ2-2 NA NA TRBV28
TGTGCCACCAGTGATTTGTCCGGGACCGGCGAGACCCAGTACTTC CATSDLSGTGETQYF TRBJ2-5 many NA TRBV24-1
TGTGCCTGGAGTGTAATAACAGGGGGCAACCAGCCCCAGCATTTT CAWSVITGGNQPQHF TRBJ1-5 many TRBD1 TRBV30
TGTGCCAGCAGCTCCGCTCGGGACGAAAGTTACGAGCAGTACTTC CASSSARDESYEQYF TRBJ2-7 many NA TRBV7-9
TGCGCCAGCAGCTTGGTCGTGGGGGGTCGGACTGAAGCTTTCTTT CASSLVVGGRTEAFF TRBJ1-1 few NA TRBV5-1
TGTGCCAGTAGTATACTGAGGGGACAAGACTACGAGCAGTACTTC CASSILRGQDYEQYF TRBJ2-7 few NA TRBV19
TGTGCCAGCAACGGCGGGGGGAACACCGGGGAGCTGTTTTTT CASNGGGNTGELFF TRBJ2-2 many TRBD2 TRBV11-1
TGTGCCAGCAGCCAAGGACACCCAACAGTCATCAGGAGGGAGGTCACCCTCCACTTT CASSQGHPTVIRREVTLHF TRBJ1-6 many NA TRBV3-1
TGTGCCAGCAGCGCCCCGGGGGCGCAAGAGACCCAGTACTTC CASSAPGAQETQYF TRBJ2-5 many NA TRBV9
TGTGCCAGCAGGCCCTTGGGTGCGTACGAGCAGTACTTC CASRPLGAYEQYF TRBJ2-7 many NA TRBV2